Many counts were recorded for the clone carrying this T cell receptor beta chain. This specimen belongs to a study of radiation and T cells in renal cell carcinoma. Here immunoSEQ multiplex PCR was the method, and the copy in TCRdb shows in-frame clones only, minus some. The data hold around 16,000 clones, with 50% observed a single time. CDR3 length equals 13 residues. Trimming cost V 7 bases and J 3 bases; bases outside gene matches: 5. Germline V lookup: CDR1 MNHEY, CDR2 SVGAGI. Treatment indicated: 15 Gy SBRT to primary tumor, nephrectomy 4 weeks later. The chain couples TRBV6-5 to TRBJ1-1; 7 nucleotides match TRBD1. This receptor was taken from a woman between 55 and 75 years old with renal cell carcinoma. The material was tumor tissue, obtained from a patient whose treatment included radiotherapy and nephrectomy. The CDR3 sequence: CASTRGRDTEAFF. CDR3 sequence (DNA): TGTGCCAGCACCAGGGGGAGGGACACTGAAGCTTTCTTT.